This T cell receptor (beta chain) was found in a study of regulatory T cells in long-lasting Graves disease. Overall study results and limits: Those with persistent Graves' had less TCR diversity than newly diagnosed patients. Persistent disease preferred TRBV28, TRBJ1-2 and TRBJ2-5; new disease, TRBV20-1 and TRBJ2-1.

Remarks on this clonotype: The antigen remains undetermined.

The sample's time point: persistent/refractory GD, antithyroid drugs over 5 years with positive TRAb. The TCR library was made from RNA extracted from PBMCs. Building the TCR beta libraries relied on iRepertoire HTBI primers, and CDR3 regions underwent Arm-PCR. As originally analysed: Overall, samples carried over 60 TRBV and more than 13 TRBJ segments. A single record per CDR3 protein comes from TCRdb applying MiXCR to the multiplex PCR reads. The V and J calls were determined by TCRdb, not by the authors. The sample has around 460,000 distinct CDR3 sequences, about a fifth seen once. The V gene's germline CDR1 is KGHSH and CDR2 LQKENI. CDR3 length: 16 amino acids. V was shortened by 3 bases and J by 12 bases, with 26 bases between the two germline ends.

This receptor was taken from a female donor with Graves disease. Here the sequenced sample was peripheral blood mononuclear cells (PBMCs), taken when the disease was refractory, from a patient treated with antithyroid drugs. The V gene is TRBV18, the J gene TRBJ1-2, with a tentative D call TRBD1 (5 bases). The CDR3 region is CASSPSDGQGVWLDTF. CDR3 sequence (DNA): TGTGCCAGCTCACCGAGTGACGGACAAGGGGTATGGCTGGACACCTTC.